The 27 T cell receptor beta chains in this list originate from one sample, sequenced in a study of PD-L1 blockade in urothelial cancer. Clones were read by immunoSEQ multiplex PCR, and TCRdb kept only the in-frame ones, dropping some. This table has tens of thousands of clones, 87% appearing once. Time point denoted: pretreatment peripheral blood. The sample here was PBMCs, taken around atezolizumab (anti-PD-L1) treatment. The receptor source for this set is a woman in her fifties or sixties with urothelial cancer.

The gene calls are TRBV7-8 and TRBJ1-4, with 7 bases identical to TRBD1. The CDR3 contains 15 residues. V lost 5 bases, J lost 0 bases, and 3 bases stayed unmatched. Germline values: CDR1 SGHVS, CDR2 FQNEAQ. The CDR3 reads CASSLGQPTNEKLFF. The CDR3 nucleotides read TGTGCCAGCAGCCTGGGACAGCCAACTAATGAAAAACTGTTTTTT.

CDR3 protein: CASSQDAGKTQYF. CDR3 in DNA: TGCGCCAGCAGCCAAGATGCCGGGAAGACCCAGTACTTC. V is TRBV4-3 and J is TRBJ2-5; maybe TRBD2 (5 bases). The CDR3 runs 13 residues. V gave up 0 bases and J gave up 6 bases, with 8 bases separating them. Germline V gene data show CDR1 as LGHNA and CDR2 as YSLEER.

With respect to this clone: Other DNA sequences of this sample code for an identical CDR3. The CDR3 region has the DNA TGTGCCAGCTCACCACCGACTAATGAGCAGTTCTTC. Translated: CASSPPTNEQFF. The chain recombines TRBV18 with TRBJ2-1; D ambiguous. Per the germline V gene, CDR1 is KGHSH and CDR2 is LQKENI. V was trimmed by 0 bases and J by 7 bases, leaving 4 bases between them. The CDR3 covers 12 residues.

Only a few counts were recorded for this clone. V is TRBV19 and J is TRBJ1-2, with 7 bases that match TRBD1. Germline CDR1 is LNHDA and CDR2 is SQIVND (reference sequence). This CDR3 has 14 residues. Germline trimming cut 11 bases from V and 4 bases from J; bases unmatched to any gene: 13. In nucleotides, the CDR3 is TGTGCCGGACGACAGGGAGGAGGGGCCTATGGCTACACCTTC. Amino acid sequence: CAGRQGGGAYGYTF.

J is TRBJ1-1 and V is TRBV6-5; D is perhaps TRBD1 (5 bases). The CDR3 consists of 15 residues. Germline V lookup: CDR1 MNHEY, CDR2 SVGAGI. With 7 bases removed from V and 0 bases from J, the gap between germline ends came to 15 bases. CDR3: CASTPRGFMNTEAFF. In nucleotides, the CDR3 is TGTGCCAGCACCCCTAGGGGATTCATGAACACTGAAGCTTTCTTT.

This chain joins TRBV5-1 and TRBJ2-3; 8 bases are shared with TRBD2. Unmatched junction bases numbered 7, after V lost 4 bases and J lost 0 bases. This CDR3 comprises 16 residues. Germline values: CDR1 SGHRS, CDR2 YFSETQ. CDR3: CASSAPTSGSTDTQYF. CDR3 nucleotides: TGCGCCAGCAGCGCGCCCACTAGCGGAAGCACAGATACGCAGTATTTT.

V usage is TRBV5-5 and J usage is TRBJ2-6; 7 nucleotides align to TRBD1. Trimming removed 4 bases from V and 2 bases from J; junction bases left unmatched: 0. The germline V gene has CDR1 SGHKS and CDR2 YYEKEE (reference sequence). The CDR3 has 14 residues. CDR3 protein: CASSDRAGANVLTF. The CDR3 DNA reads TGTGCCAGCAGCGACAGGGCTGGGGCCAACGTCCTGACTTTC. The full variable domain, in which reference TRBV5-5 and TRBJ2-6 provide the parts outside the CDR3, is DAGVTQSPTHLIKTRGQQVTLRCSPISGHKSVSWYQQVLGQGPQFIFQYYEKEERGRGNFPDRFSARQFPNYSSELNVNALLLGDSALYLCASSDRAGANVLTFGAGSRLTVL.

By proportion, this clone is medium-sized. The DNA for the CDR3 is TGTGCCAGCAGTGAGGAGGACTACCTGATGAACACTGAAGCTTTCTTT. Translating gives CASSEEDYLMNTEAFF. The chain is built from TRBV6-1 and TRBJ1-1, with D uncertain. Deletions cut 3 bases from V and 0 bases from J, with 14 bases between. Germline V gene data show CDR1 as MNHNS and CDR2 as SASEGT. The CDR3 consists of 16 residues.

This clone occurred a few times. The rearrangement links TRBV18 to TRBJ2-7, with 9 bases identical to TRBD1. The CDR3 sequence is 14 residues long. V dropped 1 base and J dropped 2; count of bases not matched to a gene: 0. The germline V gene encodes CDR1 KGHSH and CDR2 LQKENI. The chain's CDR3 is CASSPRDRAYEQYF. The CDR3 DNA follows: TGTGCCAGCTCACCACGGGACAGGGCCTACGAGCAGTACTTC.

The J gene is TRBJ1-2, the V gene TRBV28, with TRBD1 as a possible D gene (6 bases). Trimming shortened V by 5 bases and J by 4 bases, and 14 bases separated the two germline ends. The CDR3 has 14 residues. Looked up from germline, CDR1 is MDHEN and CDR2 is SYDVKM. The CDR3 coding sequence is TGTGCCAGCAGTATAACTAGGACAGCCTATGGCTACACCTTC. Protein product: CASSITRTAYGYTF.

J is TRBJ2-4 and V is TRBV2; 11 nucleotides line up with TRBD1. The V and J ends lost 1 base and 9 bases, in that order; junction bases with no gene match: 5. Germline V lookup: CDR1 SNHLY, CDR2 FYNNEI. The CDR3 has 15 amino acids. The CDR3 nucleotides are TGTGCCAGCAGTGAAGAGGACAGGGGGCTTGGCATTCAGTACTTC. This translates into CASSEEDRGLGIQYF.

The rearrangement links TRBV5-1 to TRBJ2-7; TRBD2 aligns across 7 bases. CDR1 is SGHRS and CDR2 is YFSETQ in the germline V gene. V was clipped by 4 bases and J by 4 bases; unmatched bases: 11. This CDR3 spans 15 amino acids. The CDR3 DNA sequence: TGCGCCAGCAGCCCAACTCTAGCGGAGATTTACGAGCAGTACTTC. Its protein is CASSPTLAEIYEQYF.

V is TRBV4-2 and J is TRBJ2-2, with D possibly TRBD2 on 6 matching bases. V was pared by 0 bases and J by 2 bases, with 10 bases between. Per the germline V gene, CDR1 is LGHNA and CDR2 is YNFKEQ. The CDR3 spans 16 residues. The CDR3, as DNA: TGTGCCAGCAGCCAAGATGTCGGGGGAAACACCGGGGAGCTGTTTTTT. Amino acids: CASSQDVGGNTGELFF.

The rearrangement joins TRBV6-5 to TRBJ1-1; weak D call: TRBD1 (6 bases). The germline V gene encodes CDR1 MNHEY and CDR2 SVGAGI. Trimming left V 5 bases short and J 4 bases short, with 17 bases between. The CDR3 covers 15 residues. Written as DNA, the CDR3 is TGTGCCAGCAGTAAGGACAGACAAGACGGCACTGAAGCTTTCTTT. Amino acid sequence: CASSKDRQDGTEAFF.

The genes are TRBV4-3 and TRBJ2-1, with 8 bases identical to TRBD2. The germline V gene encodes CDR1 LGHNA and CDR2 YSLEER. Losses at the gene ends were 4 bases for V and 5 bases for J; bases not matched to a gene: 7. This CDR3 has 15 residues. This CDR3 is CASSPTRGGNNEQFF. The DNA for the CDR3 is TGCGCCAGCAGCCCCACACGGGGGGGAAACAATGAGCAGTTCTTC.

The chain is built from TRBV2 and TRBJ2-7; 8 nucleotides line up with TRBD2. The CDR3 consists of 15 residues. Germline V gives CDR1 SNHLY, CDR2 FYNNEI. The junction had 9 bases not matched to a gene; V was cut back by 3 bases and J by 5 bases. For the CDR3, the DNA is TGTGCCAGCAGTGAGGGGATGGGGACTAGGGACGAGCAGTACTTC. Translating it yields CASSEGMGTRDEQYF. Complete variable domain (other parts from reference TRBV2 and TRBJ2-7): EPEVTQTPSHQVTQMGQEVILRCVPISNHLYFYWYRQILGQKVEFLVSFYNNEISEKSEIFDDQFSVERPDGSNFTLKIRSTKLEDSAMYFCASSEGMGTRDEQYFGPGTRLTVT.

This clone was observed once. This sequence joins TRBV14 and TRBJ2-2; D is possibly TRBD2 (6 bases). V was shortened by 5 bases and J by 0 bases, with 10 bases between the two germline ends. CDR1 and CDR2 (germline): SGHDN, FVKESK. CDR3 length: 15 residues. CDR3 bases: TGTGCCAGCAGCTGGAGGGGTCCGAACACCGGGGAGCTGTTTTTT. Translated: CASSWRGPNTGELFF.

The CDR3 DNA follows: TGCGCCAGCAGCCAAGATACTGGGCTAAGCACAGATACGCAGTATTTT. The encoded protein is CASSQDTGLSTDTQYF. J is TRBJ2-3 and V is TRBV4-1; D is uncertain. V lost 0 bases to trimming and J lost 0 bases, with 10 bases between them. CDR1 MGHRA and CDR2 YSYEKL come from the germline V gene. The CDR3 spans 16 residues.

The J gene is TRBJ1-1, the V gene TRBV5-1; D is unresolved. CDR3 length equals 13 residues. Germline V gives CDR1 SGHRS, CDR2 YFSETQ. Trimming left V 2 bases short and J 2 bases short, with 7 bases between. CDR3 in amino acids: CASSFNSNTEAFF. CDR3 nucleotides: TGCGCCAGCAGCTTTAATAGCAACACTGAAGCTTTCTTT.

CDR3 sequence: CASSAGAGENEQFF. The CDR3 region has the DNA TGTGCCAGCAGCGCTGGAGCGGGAGAAAATGAGCAGTTCTTC. The chain joins TRBV9 to TRBJ2-1, with 8 bases matching TRBD2. CDR1 is SGDLS, CDR2 YYNGEE, per germline. Losses at the gene ends were 3 bases for V and 7 bases for J; bases not matched to a gene: 6. There are 14 residues in the CDR3. The whole variable domain, filled in from reference TRBV9 and TRBJ2-1, reads DSGVTQTPKHLITATGQRVTLRCSPRSGDLSVYWYQQSLDQGLQFLIQYYNGEERAKGNILERFSAQQFPDLHSELNLSSLELGDSALYFCASSAGAGENEQFFGPGTRLTVL.

This chain joins TRBV2 and TRBJ1-1; the match to TRBD1 covers 7 bases. The junction had 7 bases not matched to a gene; V was cut back by 5 bases and J by 7 bases. Germline V gene data show CDR1 as SNHLY and CDR2 as FYNNEI. The CDR3 runs to 13 residues. CDR3 in amino acids: CASSTIQGGEAFF. The CDR3 nucleotides are TGTGCCAGCAGTACAATTCAGGGGGGTGAAGCTTTCTTT.

This clone was observed a few times. The chain joins TRBV5-4 to TRBJ2-7, with 11 bases identical to TRBD2. CDR3 length equals 15 residues. Trimming at V came to 2 bases and at J to 6 bases, leaving 7 bases not matched to a gene. Germline loops: CDR1 SGHNT, CDR2 YYREEE (reference sequence). The CDR3 protein is CASSFTTSGTLEQYF. The CDR3 nucleotides read TGTGCCAGCAGCTTTACGACTAGCGGGACTCTCGAGCAGTACTTC.

The chain couples TRBV2 to TRBJ1-1; D is uncertain. The CDR3 loop spans 12 amino acids. V gave up 4 bases and J gave up 6 bases, with 9 bases separating them. The germline gives CDR1 SNHLY, CDR2 FYNNEI. The CDR3 DNA is TGTGCCAGCAGTGGACTTACCGCTGAAGCTTTCTTT. Protein sequence: CASSGLTAEAFF.

The rearrangement joins TRBV9 to TRBJ2-7; 10 bases align to TRBD2. This CDR3 contains 15 residues. V was clipped by 0 bases and J by 3 bases; unmatched bases: 3. Looked up from germline, CDR1 is SGDLS and CDR2 is YYNGEE. The CDR3 bases are TGTGCCAGCAGCGTAGCATCTAGCGGGAGCTACGAGCAGTACTTC. Protein: CASSVASSGSYEQYF.

V usage is TRBV5-4 and J usage is TRBJ1-4, with a tentative D call TRBD1 (6 bases). This CDR3 spans 16 amino acids. CDR1 and CDR2 (germline): SGHNT, YYREEE (reference sequence). Trimming pared 4 bases from V and 8 bases from J, leaving 21 bases between. The chain's CDR3 is CASSHPSTGTGEKLFF. Written as DNA, the CDR3 is TGTGCCAGCAGCCACCCTTCTACAGGGACGGGGGAAAAACTGTTTTTT.

The chain has TRBV5-5 and TRBJ1-1, with 9 bases identical to TRBD1. Germline V gives CDR1 SGHKS, CDR2 YYEKEE (reference sequence). The CDR3 loop spans 15 amino acids. V dropped 2 bases and J dropped 1; count of bases not matched to a gene: 3. CDR3 in DNA: TGTGCCAGCAGCTTCCGGGACAGGGAGAACACTGAAGCTTTCTTT. Protein sequence: CASSFRDRENTEAFF.

The rearrangement links TRBV12-2 to TRBJ2-3; TRBD1 reflects the table's D call only, with no check against the DNA. TRBV12-2 is an annotated pseudogene. This CDR3 comprises 16 residues. DNA of the CDR3: TGTGCAAGTCGCTTAGAAGGGGGTTGGGGCACAGATACGCAGTATTTT. Translated: CASRLEGGWGTDTQYF.